The 32 T cell receptor beta chains given below trace back to one sample, sequenced in a study of cytomegalovirus exposure and HLA in healthy donors. The PCR had 60 Vbeta and 13 Jbeta primers. Profiled with immunoSEQ multiplex PCR; TCRdb holds only in-frame clones, not every one. The table lists about 100,000 clones, less than 85% of them singletons, with roughly 19% in the top ten. Sequencing was performed on PBMCs. These receptors all come from a woman aged 55-70 years in good health and CMV-seropositive.

The CDR3 DNA reads as TGCGCCAGCAGCCGGTTGGGACAGGGGGCGCGAAACATTCAGTACTTC. This encodes CASSRLGQGARNIQYF. This sequence joins TRBV4-1 and TRBJ2-4; 12 bases match TRBD1. This CDR3 has 16 amino acids. Germline CDR1 and CDR2: MGHRA and YSYEKL. V lost 4 bases and J lost 6; bases outside the gene matches: 7.

V gene TRBV5-4 combines with J gene TRBJ2-3; a possible D gene is TRBD1 (5 bases). The CDR3 consists of 17 residues. Trimming shortened V by 7 bases and J by 0 bases, and 21 bases separated the two germline ends. Germline V CDR1 and CDR2: SGHNT, YYREEE (reference sequence). CDR3 amino acids: CASFVGPTPPSTDTQYF. CDR3 sequence (DNA): TGTGCCAGCTTTGTGGGGCCCACCCCCCCAAGCACAGATACGCAGTATTTT.

J is TRBJ1-4 and V is TRBV28; D call uncertain. CDR3 size: 13 residues. V shed 7 bases and J shed 4 bases, with 10 bases lying between them. CDR1 is MDHEN, CDR2 SYDVKM, per germline. CDR3 nucleotides: TGTGCCAGCACGATACGGTTTAATGAAAAACTGTTTTTT. This gives the protein CASTIRFNEKLFF.

The chain couples TRBV4-1 to TRBJ1-5; D unclear. The CDR3 loop spans 16 amino acids. With 0 bases removed from V and 1 base from J, the gap between germline ends came to 10 bases. Germline-derived CDR1 and CDR2 are MGHRA and YSYEKL. CDR3 nucleotide sequence: TGCGCCAGCAGCCAAGATCGGGAGACGAGCAATCAGCCCCAGCATTTT. Amino acid sequence: CASSQDRETSNQPQHF.

The chain combines TRBV9 with TRBJ2-1, with 9 nucleotides matching TRBD2. The germline gives CDR1 SGDLS, CDR2 YYNGEE. With V trimmed by 0 bases and J by 8 bases, 6 bases remained unmatched. The CDR3 is 15 amino acids. The CDR3 region is CASSVETTSGDEQFF. CDR3 in DNA: TGTGCCAGCAGCGTAGAGACGACTAGCGGTGATGAGCAGTTCTTC. Supplemented by reference TRBV9 and TRBJ2-1, the full variable domain reads DSGVTQTPKHLITATGQRVTLRCSPRSGDLSVYWYQQSLDQGLQFLIQYYNGEERAKGNILERFSAQQFPDLHSELNLSSLELGDSALYFCASSVETTSGDEQFFGPGTRLTVL.

The chain recombines TRBV28 with TRBJ1-5; TRBD1 aligns across 8 bases. Per the germline V gene, CDR1 is MDHEN and CDR2 is SYDVKM. V dropped 3 bases and J dropped 6; count of bases not matched to a gene: 4. CDR3 length: 14 residues. The CDR3, as DNA: TGTGCCAGCAGTTTTTGGACAGGGAGTCAGCCCCAGCATTTT. Protein sequence: CASSFWTGSQPQHF.

J is TRBJ1-4 and V is TRBV9, with TRBD1 as a possible D gene (6 bases). Trimming stripped 4 bases from V and 0 bases from J, with 13 bases between. The germline V gene encodes CDR1 SGDLS and CDR2 YYNGEE. This CDR3 has 16 residues. In nucleotides, the CDR3 is TGTGCCAGCAGCCCCACCCCAGGGGCAACTAATGAAAAACTGTTTTTT. Protein: CASSPTPGATNEKLFF.

This clone was observed a handful of times. CDR3 sequence: CASSKGCSGPGSQHF. The CDR3 DNA sequence: TGTGCCAGCAGCAAAGGGTGTTCAGGGCCCGGATCACAGCATTTT. The chain recombines TRBV21-1 with TRBJ1-5; no DNA check was done on the table's D call, TRBD1. TRBV21-1 is an annotated pseudogene. This CDR3 is 15 amino acids long.

This clone showed up just once. The chain couples TRBV7-3 to TRBJ1-2, with D tentatively TRBD1 (6 bases). Germline V gene data show CDR1 as SGHTA and CDR2 as FQGTGA. With 5 bases removed from V and 6 bases from J, the gap between germline ends came to 19 bases. The CDR3 has 15 residues. The CDR3 DNA is TGTGCCAGCAGCCGGTCGGGGACAATCGGAGATGGCTACACCTTC. This encodes CASSRSGTIGDGYTF.

The count of this clone is one. This chain connects TRBV5-5 to TRBJ1-5; D gene uncertain. V was clipped by 3 bases and J by 4 bases, with 11 bases between them. The germline V gene encodes CDR1 SGHKS and CDR2 YYEKEE (reference sequence). The CDR3 covers 14 residues. The CDR3, as DNA: TGTGCCAGCAGCTCAGGCCAGCTTAATCAGCCCCAGCATTTT. Protein sequence: CASSSGQLNQPQHF.

The chain is built from TRBV6-4 and TRBJ2-1; D is ambiguous. V was cut by 3 bases and J by 4 bases, with 13 bases left in between. The CDR3 consists of 15 residues. In germline, CDR1 is MRHNA, CDR2 SNTAGT. The chain's CDR3 is CASSEAYPSYNEQFF. For the CDR3, the DNA is TGTGCCAGCAGTGAAGCGTACCCCTCATACAATGAGCAGTTCTTC.

The chain carries TRBV19 and TRBJ1-5, with D unclear. This CDR3 spans 15 amino acids. The germline CDR1 and CDR2 sequences are LNHDA and SQIVND (reference sequence). Trimming removed 4 bases from V and 2 bases from J, with 12 bases in between. The CDR3 nucleotides are TGTGCCAGTAGTACCCCCCCAGCGGGCAATCAGCCCCAGCATTTT. Its protein product is CASSTPPAGNQPQHF.

The chain uses TRBV7-8 and TRBJ2-3; maybe TRBD2 (6 bases). CDR1 is SGHVS and CDR2 is FQNEAQ in the germline V gene. CDR3 length: 15 residues. Trimming shortened V by 5 bases and J by 3 bases, and 15 bases separated the two germline ends. The CDR3 sequence is CASSIYAGRTDTQYF. The CDR3 nucleotides are TGTGCCAGCAGCATATACGCAGGGAGGACAGATACGCAGTATTTT.

The chain uses TRBV11-2 and TRBJ1-1; the D is unclear. Germline loops: CDR1 SGHAT, CDR2 FQNNGV. Trimming cost V 1 base and J 1 base, with 10 bases left between them. The CDR3 is 15 amino acids. The CDR3: CASSLGRLGNTEAFF. The CDR3 region has the DNA TGTGCCAGCAGCTTAGGTCGACTAGGGAACACTGAAGCTTTCTTT.

The V gene is TRBV6-6, the J gene TRBJ2-3, with 13 bases matching TRBD2. There are 14 residues in the CDR3. V dropped 8 bases and J dropped 7; count of bases not matched to a gene: 6. CDR1 and CDR2 (germline): MNHNY, SVGAGI (reference sequence). CDR3 in DNA: TGTGCCAGCGGACTAGCGGGAGCTGGGAATACGCAGTATTTT. Protein: CASGLAGAGNTQYF.

This clone came up a few times. V and J are TRBV6-1 and TRBJ1-5; 7 bases are shared with TRBD1. After removal of 6 bases from V and 7 bases from J, the junction contained 12 bases not matched to a gene. The CDR3 runs 15 residues. The germline gives CDR1 MNHNS, CDR2 SASEGT. The CDR3: CASRKQGGAEQPQHF. Written as DNA, the CDR3 is TGTGCCAGCAGGAAACAAGGGGGCGCCGAACAGCCCCAGCATTTT.

V usage is TRBV9 and J usage is TRBJ2-1; TRBD2 matches at 11 bases. The CDR3 is 15 residues long. Germline V gene lookup returns CDR1 SGDLS and CDR2 YYNGEE. V shed 4 bases and J 6 bases; nucleotides not matched to a gene: 6. Here the CDR3 DNA reads TGTGCCAGCAGCCCGGGACTAGCGGCCTTCAATGAGCAGTTCTTC. This codes for CASSPGLAAFNEQFF.

J is TRBJ2-5 and V is TRBV18; TRBD1 aligns across 11 bases. The CDR3 extends over 15 amino acids. Trimming at V came to 3 bases and at J to 5 bases, leaving 5 bases not matched to a gene. CDR1 is KGHSH and CDR2 is LQKENI in the germline V gene. CDR3 nucleotide sequence: TGTGCCAGCTCACCTCCCGGGACAGGGGGGGAGACCCAGTACTTC. It yields the protein CASSPPGTGGETQYF. Together with reference TRBV18 and TRBJ2-5, the CDR3 gives the full variable domain: NAGVMQNPRHLVRRRGQEARLRCSPMKGHSHVYWYRQLPEEGLKFMVYLQKENIIDESGMPKERFSAEFPKEGPSILRIQQVVRGDSAAYFCASSPPGTGGETQYFGPGTRLLVL.

The chain uses TRBV27 and TRBJ2-1; TRBD1 matches at 8 bases. The CDR3 runs to 13 residues. J was trimmed by 9 bases and V by 3 bases; bases with no gene match: 4. Germline CDR1 is MNHEY and CDR2 is SMNVEV (reference sequence). The CDR3 nucleotides read TGTGCCAGCAGTTTCAGGGGGCGCGGTGAGCAGTTCTTC. Protein: CASSFRGRGEQFF.

This chain connects TRBV15 to TRBJ2-6; TRBD1 is a possible D gene (6 bases). With 0 bases removed from V and 2 bases from J, the gap between germline ends came to 8 bases. The CDR3 extends over 16 amino acids. Germline values: CDR1 LNHNV, CDR2 YYDKDF (reference sequence). CDR3 bases: TGTGCCACCAGCAGAGACGGGACACCTGGGGCCAACGTCCTGACTTTC. Protein sequence: CATSRDGTPGANVLTF.

This chain links TRBV7-3 with TRBJ2-3; D may be TRBD2 (5 bases). The CDR3 sequence is 14 residues long. Germline CDR1 and CDR2: SGHTA and FQGTGA. V lost 5 bases, J lost 3 bases, and 12 bases lay in between. The CDR3 spells CASSPTGWTDTQYF. The CDR3 DNA is TGTGCCAGCAGCCCCACGGGATGGACAGATACGCAGTATTTT.

The chain couples TRBV7-9 to TRBJ2-1, with D unclear. Per germline, CDR1 SEHNR and CDR2 FQNEAQ (reference sequence). The CDR3 consists of 17 residues. Trimming stripped 1 base from V and 5 bases from J, with 18 bases between. The CDR3 DNA sequence: TGTGCCAGCAGCTTAGGAGGCACCCACTCCCGTAACAATGAGCAGTTCTTC. Translating gives CASSLGGTHSRNNEQFF.

CDR3 sequence: CASSFSLAGGLRYNEQFF. The CDR3 DNA is TGTGCCAGCAGTTTCTCGCTAGCGGGAGGGCTCAGGTACAATGAGCAGTTCTTC. V usage is TRBV28 and J usage is TRBJ2-1; the match to TRBD2 covers 12 bases. The CDR3 extends over 18 amino acids. J was trimmed by 4 bases and V by 3 bases; bases with no gene match: 10. Germline V gene lookup returns CDR1 MDHEN and CDR2 SYDVKM.

This clone was seen a single time. V gene TRBV19 combines with J gene TRBJ1-1; weak D call: TRBD1 (6 bases). The CDR3 spans 16 residues. With 2 bases removed from V and 4 bases from J, the gap between germline ends came to 17 bases. CDR1 is LNHDA and CDR2 is SQIVND in the germline V gene (reference sequence). The CDR3 coding sequence is TGTGCCAGTAGTATATATGGGGACATTTCGCGCACTGAAGCTTTCTTT. Translating it yields CASSIYGDISRTEAFF.

The sample holds a few counts of this clone. The CDR3 is CAISDVLRNTEAFF. DNA for the CDR3: TGTGCCATCAGTGATGTCCTACGGAACACTGAAGCTTTCTTT. The chain links TRBV10-3 to TRBJ1-1; D is unclear. This CDR3 is built from 14 residues. Trimming shortened V by 3 bases and J by 1 base, and 9 bases separated the two germline ends. Germline-derived CDR1 and CDR2 are ENHRY and SYGVKD.

The chain has TRBV6-5 and TRBJ2-7, with TRBD1 as a possible D gene (5 bases). Germline V lookup: CDR1 MNHEY, CDR2 SVGAGI. The CDR3 is made up of 14 amino acids. V was cut by 4 bases and J by 5 bases, with 15 bases left in between. The CDR3 spells CASSFVAGSHEQYF. In DNA form, the CDR3 reads TGTGCCAGCAGTTTCGTCGCAGGGTCCCACGAGCAGTACTTC.

This clone was detected only once. The chain employs TRBV5-1 and TRBJ2-1, with TRBD2 identical over 8 bases. Germline trimming cut 6 bases from V and 7 bases from J; bases unmatched to any gene: 6. Germline CDR1 is SGHRS and CDR2 is YFSETQ. The CDR3 is made up of 13 amino acids. CDR3 sequence reads: CASKSGSRNEQFF. The DNA of the CDR3 is TGCGCCAGCAAAAGCGGGAGTCGGAATGAGCAGTTCTTC.

The chain recombines TRBV30 with TRBJ1-1; D possibly corresponds to TRBD1 (5 bases). The CDR3 runs to 11 residues. Germline V gives CDR1 GTSNPN, CDR2 SVGIG (reference sequence). Trimming left V 4 bases short and J 6 bases short, with 9 bases between. The DNA of the CDR3 is TGTGCCTGGAAATGGGGGGCTGAAGCTTTCTTT. Translation: CAWKWGAEAFF.

Only one count was recorded for this clone. The chain combines TRBV7-9 with TRBJ2-1; 7 bases fit TRBD1. CDR3 size: 15 residues. Trimming at V came to 7 bases and at J to 5 bases, leaving 11 bases not matched to a gene. The V gene's germline CDR1 is SEHNR and CDR2 FQNEAQ (reference sequence). Here the CDR3 reads CASTADRDSNNEQFF. The CDR3 DNA sequence: TGTGCCAGCACGGCGGACCGGGACAGTAACAATGAGCAGTTCTTC.

This clone has only a few counts. The chain carries TRBV19 and TRBJ1-1; TRBD1 agrees at 10 bases. Losses at the gene ends were 6 bases for V and 3 bases for J; bases not matched to a gene: 4. Germline lookup yields CDR1 LNHDA and CDR2 SQIVND (reference sequence). This CDR3 has 14 residues. CDR3 loop: CASSRDRGYTEAFF. As DNA, the CDR3 is TGTGCCAGTAGCAGGGACAGGGGATACACTGAAGCTTTCTTT.

The chain recombines TRBV4-1 with TRBJ2-2, with D perhaps TRBD1 (6 bases). The germline gives CDR1 MGHRA, CDR2 YSYEKL. Trimming cost V 7 bases and J 3 bases, with 9 bases left between them. The CDR3 contains 13 residues. CDR3 protein: CASTYRDTGELFF. CDR3 nucleotides: TGCGCCAGCACGTACAGGGACACCGGGGAGCTGTTTTTT.

This clone was observed a single time. V usage is TRBV6-4 and J usage is TRBJ2-2; 14 positions match TRBD2. Trimming cost V 6 bases and J 1 base; bases outside gene matches: 4. Germline V gene lookup returns CDR1 MRHNA and CDR2 SNTAGT. This CDR3 has 17 amino acids. CDR3 DNA: TGTGCCAGCAGAGGACTAGCGGGAGGACTGAACACCGGGGAGCTGTTTTTT. The encoded protein is CASRGLAGGLNTGELFF.